These 32 T cell receptor beta chains were all obtained from the same sample, sequenced in a study of radiation and T cells in renal cell carcinoma. Assay used: immunoSEQ multiplex PCR; TCRdb lists only in-frame clones, some missing. The data contain roughly 120,000 clones, 80% to 90% of them singletons. Sample time point: blood 2 weeks post-SBRT. This sample's treatment: 15 Gy SBRT to primary tumor, nephrectomy 4 weeks later. Here the sequenced sample was blood, taken from a patient whose treatment included radiotherapy and nephrectomy. The receptors derive from a woman aged 55-69 years with renal cell carcinoma.

V gene TRBV28 combines with J gene TRBJ2-3, with D unclear. The CDR3 is 12 residues long. The V end was cut by 3 bases, the J end by 6 bases, with 7 bases between. Looked up from germline, CDR1 is MDHEN and CDR2 is SYDVKM. The CDR3 spells CASSFNKDTQYF. Here the CDR3 DNA reads TGTGCCAGCAGTTTTAACAAGGATACGCAGTATTTT. The full variable domain, completed using reference TRBV28 and TRBJ2-3, is DVKVTQSSRYLVKRTGEKVFLECVQDMDHENMFWYRQDPGLGLRLIYFSYDVKMKEKGDIPEGYSVSREKKERFSLILESASTNQTSMYLCASSFNKDTQYFGPGTRLTVL.

V is TRBV27 and J is TRBJ2-5, with TRBD1 matching over 8 bases. The J call is doubtful: the DNA matches TRBJ2-7 better. The CDR3 sequence is 16 residues long. Germline V gene sequence: CDR1 MNHEY, CDR2 SMNVEV (reference sequence). The CDR3: CASSPWDRLDSYEQYF. CDR3 nucleotides: TGTGCCAGCAGTCCTTGGGACAGGCTAGACTCTTACGAGCAGTACTTC.

This clone was counted between two and nine times. This chain joins TRBV9 and TRBJ2-2, with TRBD1 matching 7 bases. The length of the CDR3 is 17 residues. Per the germline V gene, CDR1 is SGDLS and CDR2 is YYNGEE. V lost 4 bases, J lost 0 bases, and 9 bases stayed unmatched. CDR3 in DNA: TGTGCCAGCAGCCAAAATACCGGGACAGCGAACACCGGGGAGCTGTTTTTT. It translates to CASSQNTGTANTGELFF.

The rearrangement links TRBV5-8 to TRBJ2-3, with TRBD2 matching over 7 bases. This CDR3 spans 12 amino acids. Germline V gene data show CDR1 as SGHTS and CDR2 as YDEGEE. Trimming took 4 bases from V and 6 from J; bases not matched to a gene: 2. The CDR3, as DNA: TGTGCCAGCAGCCCACTAGCGGATACGCAGTATTTT. It yields the protein CASSPLADTQYF.

The rearrangement links TRBV5-5 to TRBJ1-1; no reliable D call. Germline V CDR1 and CDR2: SGHKS, YYEKEE (reference sequence). V was cut by 1 base and J by 0 bases, with 4 bases left in between. This CDR3 contains 13 residues. The CDR3 sequence: CASSLYLNTEAFF. CDR3 nucleotides: TGTGCCAGCAGCTTGTACTTGAACACTGAAGCTTTCTTT.

The chain combines TRBV6-1 with TRBJ2-2; unclear D gene. The V and J ends lost 9 bases and 2 bases respectively, with 13 bases between them. The CDR3 has 14 residues. Germline loops: CDR1 MNHNS, CDR2 SASEGT. The CDR3 reads CASSGQINTGELFF. CDR3 DNA sequence: TGTGCCAGTTCCGGGCAGATCAACACCGGGGAGCTGTTTTTT.

V usage is TRBV30 and J usage is TRBJ2-1; TRBD2 is a possible D gene (5 bases). The CDR3 covers 13 residues. V was shortened by 2 bases and J by 7 bases, with 12 bases between the two germline ends. Germline CDR1 and CDR2: GTSNPN and SVGIG (reference sequence). The CDR3 is CAWSRTGSNEQFF. The CDR3, as DNA: TGTGCCTGGAGTCGCACGGGAAGTAATGAGCAGTTCTTC.

The V gene is TRBV11-2, the J gene TRBJ2-3; weak D call: TRBD2 (7 bases). Deletions cut 3 bases from V and 1 base from J, with 14 bases between. The CDR3 length is 16 residues. CDR1 SGHAT and CDR2 FQNNGV come from the germline V gene. The CDR3 is CASSLAGARGTDTQYF. The CDR3 region has the DNA TGTGCCAGCAGCTTGGCGGGGGCGCGCGGCACAGATACGCAGTATTTT.

The chain carries TRBV2 and TRBJ1-2; 10 bases agree with TRBD1. The J segment lost 7 bases and the V segment lost 3 bases, leaving 5 bases of the junction unmatched. The germline CDR1 and CDR2 sequences are SNHLY and FYNNEI. The CDR3 sequence is 14 residues long. The CDR3 nucleotides read TGTGCCAGCAGTGATTCGGGACAGGGGCTTGGCTACACCTTC. This gives the protein CASSDSGQGLGYTF.

Details on this clone: Different DNA sequences within this sample yield the same CDR3. The gene calls are TRBV6-5 and TRBJ1-2; D unclear. V dropped 3 bases and J dropped 2 bases, with 7 bases sitting between them. The V gene's germline CDR1 is MNHEY and CDR2 SVGAGI. The CDR3 contains 13 residues. The CDR3: CASSYGGNYGYTF. The CDR3 DNA is TGTGCCAGCAGTTATGGCGGGAACTATGGCTACACCTTC.

The rearrangement joins TRBV5-6 to TRBJ1-6; D not certain. The CDR3 covers 14 residues. Looked up from germline, CDR1 is SGHDT and CDR2 is YYEEEE. The germline V and J ends were trimmed by 0 bases and 9 bases, with 10 bases remaining between them. The DNA for the CDR3 is TGTGCCAGCAGCTTGGCGGGCCCGGCTTCACCCCTCCACTTT. This translates into CASSLAGPASPLHF.

This rearrangement joins TRBV28 to TRBJ1-5; D remains ambiguous. The CDR3 consists of 15 residues. V was pared by 3 bases and J by 0 bases, with 9 bases between. The germline gives CDR1 MDHEN, CDR2 SYDVKM. The CDR3 DNA reads as TGTGCCAGCAGTTTTACGGCAGATAGCAATCAGCCCCAGCATTTT. Protein sequence: CASSFTADSNQPQHF.

The V call is TRBV4-3, the J call TRBJ2-5; 8 bases map to TRBD1. The CDR3 has 17 amino acids. Germline V CDR1 and CDR2: LGHNA, YSLEER. J gave up 3 bases and V 5 bases, and 14 bases lay outside the gene matches. The CDR3 DNA follows: TGCGCCAGCAGCTCCATACTAAAACTGGACAGGGAAGAGACCCAGTACTTC. Residues: CASSSILKLDREETQYF.

This clone was recorded a few times. The chain couples TRBV15 to TRBJ2-5; 10 nucleotides agree with TRBD1. The CDR3 loop spans 17 amino acids. J lost 6 bases, V lost 0 bases, and 10 bases had no gene match. The germline V gene encodes CDR1 LNHNV and CDR2 YYDKDF (reference sequence). The chain's CDR3 is CATSRDTVRTGGKTQYF. CDR3 coding DNA: TGTGCCACCAGCAGAGATACTGTGAGGACAGGGGGTAAGACCCAGTACTTC.

The chain has TRBV6-5 and TRBJ1-2; D is unresolved. The CDR3 totals 13 residues. V was shortened by 6 bases and J by 8 bases, with 16 bases between the two germline ends. The germline V gene has CDR1 MNHEY and CDR2 SVGAGI. This CDR3 reads CASRETLWVGYTF. As DNA, the CDR3 is TGTGCCAGCAGGGAGACATTATGGGTCGGCTACACCTTC.

The V and J genes are TRBV5-8 and TRBJ1-1; TRBD1 agrees at 7 bases. V lost 2 bases and J lost 5; bases outside the gene matches: 9. Germline V gene lookup returns CDR1 SGHTS and CDR2 YDEGEE. This CDR3 spans 15 amino acids. The CDR3 spells CASSLLDREWTEAFF. CDR3 nucleotides: TGTGCCAGCAGCTTACTAGACAGGGAATGGACTGAAGCTTTCTTT. The full variable domain, rest sourced from reference TRBV5-8 and TRBJ1-1, is EAGVTQSPTHLIKTRGQQATLRCSPISGHTSVYWYQQALGLGLQFLLWYDEGEERNRGNFPPRFSGRQFPNYSSELNVNALELEDSALYLCASSLLDREWTEAFFGQGTRLTVV.

V usage is TRBV29-1 and J usage is TRBJ2-2, with D uncertain. From germline, CDR1 is SQVTM and CDR2 ANQGSEA. Trimming removed 5 bases from V and 2 bases from J, with 12 bases in between. The CDR3 spans 14 residues. This CDR3 reads CSVKGRPNTGELFF. In DNA form, the CDR3 reads TGCAGCGTTAAGGGCAGGCCAAACACCGGGGAGCTGTTTTTT.

The rearrangement links TRBV27 to TRBJ1-4; tentative D call: TRBD1 (6 bases). The germline CDR1 and CDR2 sequences are MNHEY and SMNVEV (reference sequence). The CDR3 has 15 amino acids. V was trimmed by 3 bases and J by 3 bases, leaving 11 bases between them. CDR3 sequence (DNA): TGTGCCAGCAGTTTTAGGGGGAGAGCTAATGAAAAACTGTTTTTT. Translation gives CASSFRGRANEKLFF.

This chain links TRBV25-1 with TRBJ2-1, with no clear D. The CDR3 has 11 amino acids. Per the germline V gene, CDR1 is MGHDK and CDR2 is SYGVNS. With 5 bases removed from V and 10 bases from J, the gap between germline ends came to 9 bases. CDR3 loop: CASSWGSEQFF. In DNA, the CDR3 is TGTGCCAGCAGTTGGGGATCCGAGCAGTTCTTC.

The genes are TRBV6-5 and TRBJ2-7; D possibly corresponds to TRBD1 (6 bases). Germline values: CDR1 MNHEY, CDR2 SVGAGI. This CDR3 contains 12 residues. The V end lost 8 bases, the J end lost 8 bases, and 16 bases lay between the germline ends. CDR3 coding DNA: TGTGCCAGCGGCCCAGCCCAGGGGAAGCAGTACTTC. Translating it yields CASGPAQGKQYF.

The genes are TRBV6-1 and TRBJ1-1, with D tentatively TRBD1 (5 bases). V gave up 4 bases and J gave up 4 bases, with 22 bases separating them. The V gene's germline CDR1 is MNHNS and CDR2 SASEGT. CDR3 size: 17 residues. The CDR3: CASSGGTIQGVGTEAFF. As DNA, the CDR3 is TGTGCCAGCAGTGGGGGGACGATCCAGGGAGTGGGCACTGAAGCTTTCTTT.

The chain uses TRBV6-1 and TRBJ1-3; D gene ambiguous. Germline values: CDR1 MNHNS, CDR2 SASEGT. V gave up 7 bases and J gave up 2 bases, with 12 bases separating them. This CDR3 spans 14 amino acids. The CDR3 is CASNLDTAGNTIYF. As DNA, the CDR3 is TGTGCCAGCAATCTCGACACTGCTGGAAACACCATATATTTT.

This chain links TRBV5-1 with TRBJ2-5; 12 nucleotides match TRBD2. The CDR3 has 15 amino acids. Losses at the gene ends were 4 bases for V and 5 bases for J; bases not matched to a gene: 6. The germline V gene has CDR1 SGHRS and CDR2 YFSETQ. CDR3 sequence reads: CASSRTSGMGETQYF. As DNA, the CDR3 is TGCGCCAGCAGCCGGACTAGCGGGATGGGTGAGACCCAGTACTTC.

The table lists this clone with a count of one. V gene TRBV6-5 combines with J gene TRBJ2-7; 9 nucleotides align to TRBD1. The length of the CDR3 is 16 residues. Per germline, CDR1 MNHEY and CDR2 SVGAGI. V was pared by 2 bases and J by 5 bases, with 10 bases of the junction left unmatched. CDR3 in amino acids: CASSYPGGQGYDEQYF. Written as DNA, the CDR3 is TGTGCCAGCAGTTACCCGGGAGGACAGGGGTATGACGAGCAGTACTTC.

The gene calls are TRBV18 and TRBJ1-2; 8 bases align to TRBD1. The CDR3 contains 14 residues. V shed 2 bases, J shed 8 bases, and the junction held 7 bases outside the gene matches. Germline assignment: CDR1 KGHSH and CDR2 LQKENI. The chain's CDR3 is CASSPTLDREGYTF. DNA of the CDR3: TGTGCCAGCTCACCAACCTTGGACAGGGAGGGCTACACCTTC.

V usage is TRBV7-2 and J usage is TRBJ2-2; D unresolved. This CDR3 spans 14 amino acids. V lost 3 bases, J lost 3 bases, and 8 bases lay in between. The germline CDR1 and CDR2 sequences are SGHTA and FQGNSA. Written as DNA, the CDR3 is TGTGCCAGCAGCTTCGGTCCTTACACCGGGGAGCTGTTTTTT. Amino acids: CASSFGPYTGELFF.

The rearrangement links TRBV2 to TRBJ2-6; perhaps TRBD1 as D (6 bases). V was cut by 7 bases and J by 0 bases, with 10 bases left in between. The CDR3 consists of 15 residues. Germline assignment: CDR1 SNHLY and CDR2 FYNNEI. Here the CDR3 reads CASKTGDSGANVLTF. The DNA of the CDR3 is TGTGCCAGCAAGACAGGAGACTCTGGGGCCAACGTCCTGACTTTC. The variable domain in full, completed from reference TRBV2 and TRBJ2-6, reads EPEVTQTPSHQVTQMGQEVILRCVPISNHLYFYWYRQILGQKVEFLVSFYNNEISEKSEIFDDQFSVERPDGSNFTLKIRSTKLEDSAMYFCASKTGDSGANVLTFGAGSRLTVL.

The V and J genes are TRBV18 and TRBJ1-5; D possibly corresponds to TRBD1 (6 bases). V gave up 5 bases and J gave up 0 bases, with 29 bases separating them. Per the germline V gene, CDR1 is KGHSH and CDR2 is LQKENI. The CDR3 is 21 residues long. CDR3 loop: CASSSRYTGPHTLHSNQPQHF. The CDR3 DNA reads as TGTGCCAGCTCATCAAGATACACAGGGCCCCACACGCTGCATAGCAATCAGCCCCAGCATTTT. Full variable domain (rest looked up from reference TRBV18 and TRBJ1-5): NAGVMQNPRHLVRRRGQEARLRCSPMKGHSHVYWYRQLPEEGLKFMVYLQKENIIDESGMPKERFSAEFPKEGPSILRIQQVVRGDSAAYFCASSSRYTGPHTLHSNQPQHFGDGTRLSIL.

The rearrangement uses TRBV9 and TRBJ1-5, with D perhaps matching TRBD1 (5 bases). The CDR3 has 12 residues. Trimming shortened V by 4 bases and J by 6 bases, and 8 bases separated the two germline ends. Germline V gene lookup returns CDR1 SGDLS and CDR2 YYNGEE. The CDR3 region is CASSRGSQPQHF. CDR3 bases: TGTGCCAGCAGCAGGGGTTCTCAGCCCCAGCATTTT.

The rearrangement uses TRBV27 and TRBJ2-1, with D tentatively TRBD1 (6 bases). Looked up from germline, CDR1 is MNHEY and CDR2 is SMNVEV (reference sequence). The V and J ends lost 5 bases and 6 bases respectively, with 14 bases between them. The CDR3 covers 14 residues. The chain's CDR3 is CASSPHRDTNEQFF. CDR3 nucleotides: TGTGCCAGCAGTCCTCACCGGGACACCAATGAGCAGTTCTTC.

The chain combines TRBV19 with TRBJ2-2, with 7 bases matching TRBD1. Looked up from germline, CDR1 is LNHDA and CDR2 is SQIVND (reference sequence). The V segment lost 5 bases and the J segment 1 base; nucleotides outside the gene matches: 10. This CDR3 comprises 17 residues. CDR3 DNA: TGTGCCAGTAGTGCGACCCCGGGACAGAAGAACACCGGGGAGCTGTTTTTT. It encodes CASSATPGQKNTGELFF.

This sequence joins TRBV15 and TRBJ2-5; perhaps TRBD1 as D (6 bases). CDR1 and CDR2 (germline): LNHNV, YYDKDF (reference sequence). The CDR3 contains 15 residues. V lost 5 bases and J 5 bases, leaving 18 bases between the germline ends. CDR3 residues: CATSADLTTGETQYF. In nucleotides, the CDR3 is TGTGCCACCAGCGCTGACCTCACTACAGGGGAGACCCAGTACTTC.